Shown below are 25 T cell receptor beta chains from a single sample sequenced in a study of CD8 T cells in ankylosing spondylitis. Each CDR3 protein is one row after TCRdb ran MiXCR on the 5' RACE reads. Of roughly 97,000 distinct CDR3 sequences detected, about 8.5% appear once; the ten largest clones hold 9.9%. Material: blood, either unsorted or a sorted T cell fraction (not recorded which). These receptors all stem from a male donor with ankylosing spondylitis or in good health (not recorded which).

The J gene is TRBJ2-7, the V gene TRBV7-9; no firm D call. The V gene's germline CDR1 is SEHNR and CDR2 FQNEAQ (reference sequence). Trimming stripped 5 bases from V and 2 bases from J, with 13 bases between. This CDR3 comprises 14 residues. The CDR3 coding sequence is TGTGCCAGCAGCAATTCGACGAGTACCTACGAGCAGTACTTC. Protein product: CASSNSTSTYEQYF.

There are many counts of this clonotype. The rearrangement links TRBV29-1 to TRBJ1-5, with D uncertain. V shed 6 bases and J shed 1 base, with 10 bases lying between them. From germline, CDR1 is SQVTM and CDR2 ANQGSEA. This CDR3 comprises 13 residues. CDR3 region: CSVDLGSNQPQHF. The CDR3 DNA reads as TGCAGCGTGGATTTGGGGAGCAATCAGCCCCAGCATTTT.

This clonotype was found many times. The chain recombines TRBV7-2 with TRBJ2-6; 10 bases agree with TRBD1. There are 22 residues in the CDR3. Germline assignment: CDR1 SGHTA and CDR2 FQGNSA. V shed 8 bases and J 0 bases; nucleotides not matched to a gene: 22. CDR3 DNA sequence: TGTGCCAGCTCGGGGACAGGGGTAACTTCCGGACTCCTCAGCTCTGGGGCCAACGTCCTGACTTTC. As protein: CASSGTGVTSGLLSSGANVLTF. Full variable domain (remainder filled in from reference TRBV7-2 and TRBJ2-6): GAGVSQSPSNKVTEKGKDVELRCDPISGHTALYWYRQSLGQGLEFLIYFQGNSAPDKSGLPSDRFSAERTGGSVSTLTIQRTQQEDSAVYLCASSGTGVTSGLLSSGANVLTFGAGSRLTVL.

The genes are TRBV4-2 and TRBJ2-7; 10 bases match TRBD2. The V gene end was trimmed by 4 bases and the J gene end by 6 bases; junction bases not matched to a gene: 9. Germline V gene data show CDR1 as LGHNA and CDR2 as YNFKEQ. The CDR3 sequence is 15 residues long. The CDR3 DNA reads TGTGCCAGCAGCCCTTTTACTAGCGGGGTAGGCGAGCAGTACTTC. Its translation: CASSPFTSGVGEQYF.

The sample holds many counts of this clonotype. CDR3 protein: CASSLVAGYRYQETQYF. The CDR3, as DNA: TGTGCCAGCAGCTTAGTTGCCGGATACAGGTACCAAGAGACCCAGTACTTC. V gene TRBV11-1 combines with J gene TRBJ2-5; the D gene is possibly TRBD1 (5 bases). The germline gives CDR1 SGHAT, CDR2 FQDESV (reference sequence). The CDR3 contains 17 residues. Between the trimmed V and J ends, which lost 1 base and 0 bases, there was a span of 15 bases.

This clonotype showed up many times. V gene TRBV12-3 or TRBV12-4 combines with J gene TRBJ1-2, with D unresolved. The CDR3 runs 13 residues. V lost 5 bases and J 4 bases, leaving 11 bases between the germline ends. CDR3 residues: CASSPRDSYGYTF. The CDR3 bases are TGTGCCAGCAGTCCTCGCGACTCCTATGGCTACACCTTC.

The table lists this clonotype with many counts. The chain recombines TRBV12-3 or TRBV12-4 with TRBJ1-3, with D perhaps matching TRBD1 (6 bases). Between the trimmed V and J ends, which lost 6 bases and 0 bases, there was a span of 12 bases. CDR3 length: 15 residues. The CDR3 protein is CASSPRTASGNTIYF. DNA for the CDR3: TGTGCCAGCAGCCCCCGGACAGCCTCTGGAAACACCATATATTTT.

This clonotype was detected many times. This chain joins TRBV2 and TRBJ2-1, with D tentatively TRBD2 (5 bases). There are 15 residues in the CDR3. V lost 5 bases to trimming and J lost 1 base, with 12 bases between them. CDR1 and CDR2 (germline): SNHLY, FYNNEI. The CDR3 DNA reads TGTGCCAGCAGTTCTACTAGTTTTTCCTACAATGAGCAGTTCTTC. It encodes CASSSTSFSYNEQFF.

The rearrangement uses TRBV12-3 or TRBV12-4 and TRBJ2-3; 12 nucleotides agree with TRBD2. The V and J ends lost 6 bases and 1 base, in that order; junction bases with no gene match: 5. The CDR3 spans 16 residues. The CDR3 loop is CASSRTSGVGTDTQYF. The CDR3 DNA is TGTGCCAGCAGCCGGACTAGCGGGGTCGGCACAGATACGCAGTATTTT.

This clonotype showed up many times. V usage is TRBV19 and J usage is TRBJ1-6, with TRBD1 as a possible D gene (5 bases). Trimming took off 7 bases at V and 6 bases at J, with 13 bases between the two ends. This CDR3 contains 14 residues. The germline CDR1 and CDR2 sequences are LNHDA and SQIVND (reference sequence). As DNA, the CDR3 is TGTGCCAGTAATTTGGCAGGGCTTAATTCACCCCTCCACTTT. Its translation: CASNLAGLNSPLHF.

This clonotype was counted many times. The V call is TRBV5-4, the J call TRBJ1-3; the D gene is possibly TRBD1 (6 bases). The V end lost 2 bases, the J end lost 3 bases, and 6 bases lay between the germline ends. CDR1 is SGHNT and CDR2 is YYREEE in the germline V gene (reference sequence). The CDR3 spans 13 residues. CDR3 bases: TGTGCCAGCAGCTTACAGGGTGGAAACACCATATATTTT. This gives the protein CASSLQGGNTIYF.

The chain carries TRBV20-1 and TRBJ2-7; a weak D match, TRBD1 (6 bases). This CDR3 has 15 amino acids. The V end was cut by 3 bases, the J end by 0 bases, with 15 bases between. Germline lookup yields CDR1 DFQATT and CDR2 SNEGSKA (reference sequence). Written as DNA, the CDR3 is TGCAGTGCTAGGCGCCGGGACAAAAGCTCCTACGAGCAGTACTTC. Protein product: CSARRRDKSSYEQYF.

This clonotype was counted a single time. The chain links TRBV21-1 to TRBJ2-2. TRBV21-1 represents a pseudogene. This CDR3 is built from 13 residues. The DNA of the CDR3 is TGTGCCAGCAGCAAAGATGAACACCGGGGAGCTGTTTTT. It yields the protein CASSKDEHRGAVF.

This clonotype was observed many times. The chain is built from TRBV20-1 and TRBJ1-2; no definite D call. V lost 2 bases to trimming and J lost 7 bases, with 14 bases between them. The CDR3 runs to 13 residues. In germline, CDR1 is DFQATT, CDR2 SNEGSKA (reference sequence). The chain's CDR3 is CSARRNPRFGYTF. The CDR3 coding sequence is TGCAGTGCTAGACGGAACCCCAGGTTTGGCTACACCTTC.

This clonotype was recorded at least ten times. The chain carries TRBV29-1 and TRBJ2-2; the D gene could be TRBD1 or TRBD2 (6 bases each). Deletions cut 7 bases from V and 7 bases from J, with 10 bases between. The germline V gene encodes CDR1 SQVTM and CDR2 ANQGSEA. This CDR3 has 11 residues. This CDR3 reads CSAGAGGELFF. CDR3 DNA: TGCAGCGCGGGGGCTGGCGGGGAGCTGTTTTTT.

The table lists this clonotype with many counts. The chain combines TRBV7-9 with TRBJ2-3; D ambiguous. Trimming stripped 5 bases from V and 2 bases from J, with 11 bases between. The CDR3 has 14 residues. Germline V CDR1 and CDR2: SEHNR, FQNEAQ (reference sequence). CDR3 DNA sequence: TGTGCCAGCAGCCCCCCTTTAACCACAGATACGCAGTATTTT. Translation gives CASSPPLTTDTQYF.

This clonotype was counted at least ten times. The chain is built from TRBV20-1 and TRBJ2-1, with 7 nucleotides matching TRBD2. The germline gives CDR1 DFQATT, CDR2 SNEGSKA (reference sequence). This CDR3 contains 17 residues. The J segment lost 0 bases and the V segment lost 4 bases, leaving 12 bases of the junction unmatched. As DNA, the CDR3 is TGCAGTGCTAATGGGGGGGAGACGGCCACCTCCTACAATGAGCAGTTCTTC. It is translated as CSANGGETATSYNEQFF.

This clonotype came up many times. The rearrangement uses TRBV29-1 and TRBJ1-2, with 9 nucleotides matching TRBD1. The germline gives CDR1 SQVTM, CDR2 ANQGSEA. With 3 bases clipped from V and 7 bases from J, the junction kept 3 bases outside the gene matches. The CDR3 has 12 residues. CDR3 sequence (DNA): TGCAGCGTTGATACAGGGGGCCTTGGCTACACCTTC. Its translation: CSVDTGGLGYTF.

This sequence joins TRBV5-1 and TRBJ2-2; 9 nucleotides line up with TRBD2. Germline V gives CDR1 SGHRS, CDR2 YFSETQ. Trimming cost V 0 bases and J 5 bases; bases outside gene matches: 8. The CDR3 sequence is 17 residues long. CDR3 nucleotides: TGCGCCAGCAGCTTGGCCGGTAGCGGGAGATTTACCGGGGAGCTGTTTTTT. Its translation: CASSLAGSGRFTGELFF.

This clonotype was seen many times. The V call is TRBV5-6, the J call TRBJ2-1; D not certain. This CDR3 spans 14 amino acids. Germline CDR1 reads SGHDT; CDR2 reads YYEEEE. Between the trimmed V and J ends, which lost 7 bases and 2 bases, there was a span of 13 bases. The DNA for the CDR3 is TGTGCCAGCTTAGGCCGGGCCCCCTACAATGAGCAGTTCTTC. This encodes CASLGRAPYNEQFF.

This clonotype was observed many times. The chain uses TRBV4-3 and TRBJ2-3; no definite D call. Trimming pared 2 bases from V and 1 base from J, leaving 7 bases between. The germline V gene has CDR1 LGHNA and CDR2 YSLEER. The CDR3 is made up of 14 amino acids. The CDR3 sequence is CASSQNPGTDTQYF. The CDR3 DNA reads as TGCGCCAGCAGCCAAAATCCGGGCACAGATACGCAGTATTTT.

As for this clonotype: A much larger clone differs by one base, so this may be a read error. The chain combines TRBV7-2 with TRBJ1-1, with D unresolved. Germline CDR1 reads SGHTA; CDR2 reads FQGNSA. V lost 2 bases to trimming and J lost 0 bases, with 7 bases between them. The CDR3 extends over 14 amino acids. In DNA, the CDR3 is TGTACCAGCAGCTTATACGGACTGAACACTGAAGCTTTCTTT. Encoded protein: CTSSLYGLNTEAFF. The full variable domain, in which reference TRBV7-2 and TRBJ1-1 provide the parts outside the CDR3, is GAGVSQSPSNKVTEKGKDVELRCDPISGHTALYWYRQSLGQGLEFLIYFQGNSAPDKSGLPSDRFSAERTGGSVSTLTIQRTQQEDSAVYLCTSSLYGLNTEAFFGQGTRLTVV.

In this sample, this clonotype turned up many times. The V gene is TRBV16, the J gene TRBJ2-3, with TRBD2 matching over 10 bases. There are 18 residues in the CDR3. Looked up from germline, CDR1 is KGHSY and CDR2 is FQNENV. V shed 5 bases, J shed 6 bases, and the junction held 17 bases outside the gene matches. The CDR3 nucleotides read TGTGCCAGCAGCAGCCCCTTACTAGCGGGGCCAGCTTCGGATACGCAGTATTTT. It is translated as CASSSPLLAGPASDTQYF.

This clonotype occurred a few times. V is TRBV7-9 and J is TRBJ2-7; 7 bases map to TRBD2. Germline CDR1 and CDR2: SEHNR and FQNEAQ (reference sequence). CDR3 length: 14 residues. Unmatched junction bases numbered 4, after V lost 5 bases and J lost 0 bases. The DNA of the CDR3 is TGTGCCAGCAGCCCGGGGACTACCTCCTACGAGCAGTACTTC. It codes for CASSPGTTSYEQYF.

This clonotype appeared many times. The chain links TRBV18 to TRBJ2-1, with unresolved D. From germline, CDR1 is KGHSH and CDR2 LQKENI. The CDR3 spans 13 residues. V was pared by 1 base and J by 5 bases, with 6 bases between. This CDR3 reads CASSPRGDNEQFF. CDR3 bases: TGTGCCAGCTCACCACGAGGAGACAATGAGCAGTTCTTC.